This passage covers 26 T cell receptor beta chains from one sample sequenced in a study of T cell changes during pregnancy in multiple sclerosis. Profiled with immunoSEQ multiplex PCR; TCRdb holds only in-frame clones, not every one. The sample lists some 100,000 clones, more than 90% occurring once. The input for sequencing was peripheral blood, taken in the second trimester of pregnancy. The receptors shown here come from a female donor with multiple sclerosis, enrolled in a pregnancy study.

This clone was seen more than once but under ten times. The J gene is TRBJ1-1, the V gene TRBV14; D not certain. V lost 0 bases to trimming and J lost 4 bases, with 6 bases between them. The germline V gene has CDR1 SGHDN and CDR2 FVKESK. CDR3 length: 13 amino acids. The CDR3 nucleotides are TGTGCCAGCAGCCAAGAGGGAGGCACTGAAGCTTTCTTT. It specifies CASSQEGGTEAFF.

This clone came up once. The chain employs TRBV29-1 and TRBJ2-1, with D tentatively TRBD1 (5 bases). V was shortened by 4 bases and J by 3 bases, with 10 bases between the two germline ends. The germline V gene has CDR1 SQVTM and CDR2 ANQGSEA. CDR3 length: 13 residues. This chain's CDR3 is CSVADSFYNEQFF. The DNA for the CDR3 is TGCAGCGTTGCTGACAGTTTCTACAATGAGCAGTTCTTC.

The J gene is TRBJ2-6, the V gene TRBV27, with D perhaps TRBD2 (6 bases). V dropped 1 base and J dropped 2 bases, with 12 bases sitting between them. This CDR3 contains 17 residues. Per the germline V gene, CDR1 is MNHEY and CDR2 is SMNVEV (reference sequence). The CDR3: CASSLWAGPAGANVLTF. CDR3 in DNA: TGTGCCAGCAGTTTATGGGCGGGGCCCGCTGGGGCCAACGTCCTGACTTTC.

The chain is built from TRBV19 and TRBJ2-3; 9 nucleotides align to TRBD1. Germline assignment: CDR1 LNHDA and CDR2 SQIVND (reference sequence). CDR3 length: 16 amino acids. Losses at the gene ends were 3 bases for V and 0 bases for J; bases not matched to a gene: 4. The CDR3 DNA reads as TGTGCCAGTAGTATTGGGACAGGGACTAGCACAGATACGCAGTATTTT. Translating gives CASSIGTGTSTDTQYF.

The rearrangement links TRBV11-2 to TRBJ2-5; D ambiguous. CDR1 and CDR2 (germline): SGHAT, FQNNGV. The CDR3 covers 13 residues. Between the trimmed V and J ends, which lost 5 bases and 1 base, there was a span of 8 bases. For the CDR3, the DNA is TGTGCCAGCAGCCGCGTTGGCCAAGAGACCCAGTACTTC. Amino acids: CASSRVGQETQYF.

This chain links TRBV7-9 with TRBJ1-6, with 10 bases lining up with TRBD1. V shed 5 bases, J shed 7 bases, and the junction held 5 bases outside the gene matches. This CDR3 spans 15 amino acids. The germline V gene has CDR1 SEHNR and CDR2 FQNEAQ (reference sequence). CDR3 sequence (DNA): TGTGCCAGCAGCATCCGGGACAGGGGAAATTCACCCCTCCACTTT. Protein product: CASSIRDRGNSPLHF.

This clone occurred a few times. CDR3 DNA sequence: TGCGCCAGCAGCCAAGATAGTCAAAGTCAGCCCCAGCATTTT. It is translated as CASSQDSQSQPQHF. The J gene is TRBJ1-5, the V gene TRBV4-1, with D uncertain. V was clipped by 0 bases and J by 6 bases, with 9 bases between them. The CDR3 extends over 14 amino acids. Germline CDR1 is MGHRA and CDR2 is YSYEKL.

The table lists this clone with a count of one. The chain employs TRBV9 and TRBJ2-5; 7 bases match TRBD1. J gave up 5 bases and V 4 bases, and 11 bases lay outside the gene matches. The CDR3 is 15 residues long. Germline V gene sequence: CDR1 SGDLS, CDR2 YYNGEE. CDR3 DNA: TGTGCCAGCAGCTCCCACCCGACAGGGAGTGAGACCCAGTACTTC. This sequence encodes CASSSHPTGSETQYF.

The genes are TRBV29-1 and TRBJ1-1; 7 nucleotides match TRBD1. Germline CDR1 and CDR2: SQVTM and ANQGSEA. There are 14 residues in the CDR3. J lost 4 bases, V lost 7 bases, and 12 bases had no gene match. CDR3 loop: CSATGKFGGTEAFF. CDR3 bases: TGCAGCGCGACAGGGAAGTTCGGGGGCACTGAAGCTTTCTTT.

This clone was observed many times. The chain links TRBV27 to TRBJ1-6; D call uncertain. Trimming removed 7 bases at V and 5 bases at J, with 12 bases between. This CDR3 has 14 residues. The germline CDR1 and CDR2 sequences are MNHEY and SMNVEV (reference sequence). CDR3: CASTLTADNSPLHF. The CDR3 coding sequence is TGTGCCAGCACCCTCACGGCGGATAATTCACCCCTCCACTTT.

CDR3 in DNA: TGTGCCAGCAGCCGAGGGACAGACGAGACCCAGTACTTC. This codes for CASSRGTDETQYF. The V gene is TRBV7-3, the J gene TRBJ2-5; 7 bases are a match to TRBD1. Trimming at V came to 5 bases and at J to 5 bases, leaving 5 bases not matched to a gene. CDR3 length: 13 amino acids. Per the germline V gene, CDR1 is SGHTA and CDR2 is FQGTGA.

The rearrangement uses TRBV2 and TRBJ1-1; D remains unclear. V shed 7 bases and J shed 1 base, with 13 bases lying between them. From germline, CDR1 is SNHLY and CDR2 FYNNEI. The CDR3 loop spans 14 amino acids. Written as DNA, the CDR3 is TGTGCCAGCATCCCGGTTGATACGAACACTGAAGCTTTCTTT. Encoded protein: CASIPVDTNTEAFF. The whole variable domain, filled in from reference TRBV2 and TRBJ1-1, reads EPEVTQTPSHQVTQMGQEVILRCVPISNHLYFYWYRQILGQKVEFLVSFYNNEISEKSEIFDDQFSVERPDGSNFTLKIRSTKLEDSAMYFCASIPVDTNTEAFFGQGTRLTVV.

The gene calls are TRBV30 and TRBJ2-4; 7 nucleotides align to TRBD2. The junction had 9 bases not matched to a gene; V was cut back by 2 bases and J by 11 bases. The CDR3 sequence is 13 residues long. Germline loops: CDR1 GTSNPN, CDR2 SVGIG (reference sequence). This CDR3 reads CAWSSGGNGFQYF. CDR3 sequence (DNA): TGTGCCTGGAGTTCCGGGGGGAACGGGTTTCAGTACTTC.

The rearrangement uses TRBV14 and TRBJ2-5; D is perhaps TRBD1 (5 bases). This CDR3 is built from 17 residues. V lost 0 bases to trimming and J lost 4 bases, with 18 bases between them. Per germline, CDR1 SGHDN and CDR2 FVKESK. CDR3 sequence (DNA): TGTGCCAGCAGCCAAGATCGGGCAGGGCTTAGGAGAGAGACCCAGTACTTC. Amino acid sequence: CASSQDRAGLRRETQYF.

V is TRBV10-2 and J is TRBJ2-1; D might be TRBD1 (6 bases). The V end lost 7 bases, the J end lost 6 bases, and 19 bases lay between the germline ends. Germline V gene sequence: CDR1 WSHSY, CDR2 SAAADI. The CDR3 is made up of 15 amino acids. Here the CDR3 reads CASMWGQGVVNEQFF. CDR3 DNA sequence: TGCGCCAGCATGTGGGGGCAGGGCGTCGTCAATGAGCAGTTCTTC.

The J gene is TRBJ2-5, the V gene TRBV5-1, with TRBD1 matching 7 bases. The CDR3 sequence is 14 residues long. Trimming took 0 bases from V and 4 from J; bases not matched to a gene: 3. CDR1 is SGHRS and CDR2 is YFSETQ in the germline V gene. The DNA of the CDR3 is TGCGCCAGCAGCTTGGGGACAGGTGGAGAGACCCAGTACTTC. Its protein product is CASSLGTGGETQYF.

CDR3: CASSPPGGPGSGANVLTF. CDR3 in DNA: TGTGCCAGCAGCCCCCCGGGGGGACCCGGCTCTGGGGCCAACGTCCTGACTTTC. This chain connects TRBV14 to TRBJ2-6; 7 nucleotides line up with TRBD2. The CDR3 consists of 18 residues. Germline assignment: CDR1 SGHDN and CDR2 FVKESK. J gave up 0 bases and V 4 bases, and 9 bases lay outside the gene matches.

The chain links TRBV5-4 to TRBJ1-1; 7 bases line up with TRBD1. The CDR3 covers 14 residues. The V and J ends lost 4 bases and 1 base, in that order; junction bases with no gene match: 4. Germline CDR1 is SGHNT and CDR2 is YYREEE (reference sequence). The CDR3 loop reads CASSTNRGNTEAFF. As DNA, the CDR3 is TGTGCCAGCAGCACAAACAGGGGGAACACTGAAGCTTTCTTT.

The chain couples TRBV2 to TRBJ2-1; TRBD2 matches 7 bases. This CDR3 has 13 amino acids. In germline, CDR1 is SNHLY, CDR2 FYNNEI. V trimming: 4 bases; J trimming: 4 bases; junction bases outside the gene matches: 1. The CDR3 coding sequence is TGTGCCAGCAGTGGGGGGGGGTACAATGAGCAGTTCTTC. It yields the protein CASSGGGYNEQFF.

This chain connects TRBV21-1 to TRBJ2-7; the D call TRBD2 from the table was never checked on the DNA. TRBV21-1 represents a pseudogene. This CDR3 comprises 18 residues. The CDR3 reads CASSKRGPGTSSDYEQYF. The CDR3 DNA follows: TGTGCCAGCAGCAAACGAGGGCCCGGGACTAGCTCAGACTACGAGCAGTACTTC.

The rearrangement joins TRBV5-1 to TRBJ2-5, with 8 bases that match TRBD2. Germline assignment: CDR1 SGHRS and CDR2 YFSETQ. This CDR3 is 14 amino acids long. Trimming removed 2 bases from V and 4 bases from J; junction bases left unmatched: 4. The DNA of the CDR3 is TGCGCCAGCAGCTTCGGCCTAGCGGGAGAGACCCAGTACTTC. Its protein product is CASSFGLAGETQYF. The variable domain in full, completed from reference TRBV5-1 and TRBJ2-5, reads KAGVTQTPRYLIKTRGQQVTLSCSPISGHRSVSWYQQTPGQGLQFLFEYFSETQRNKGNFPGRFSGRQFSNSRSEMNVSTLELGDSALYLCASSFGLAGETQYFGPGTRLLVL.

The chain recombines TRBV7-9 with TRBJ1-2; D ambiguous. The CDR3 totals 13 residues. Per germline, CDR1 SEHNR and CDR2 FQNEAQ (reference sequence). V was trimmed by 5 bases and J by 8 bases, leaving 15 bases between them. CDR3 in DNA: TGTGCCAGCAGCCCCCAGGCCCGTGGGGGCTACACCTTC. It codes for CASSPQARGGYTF.

CDR3 in amino acids: CASTQQGASYNSPLHF. The CDR3 DNA is TGTGCCAGTACCCAACAGGGGGCCTCCTATAATTCACCCCTCCACTTT. The genes are TRBV19 and TRBJ1-6; TRBD1 matches at 9 bases. Unmatched junction bases numbered 4, after V lost 7 bases and J lost 0 bases. Germline assignment: CDR1 LNHDA and CDR2 SQIVND (reference sequence). The CDR3 length is 16 residues.

This chain uses TRBV5-1 with TRBJ2-3; no reliable D call. This CDR3 comprises 14 residues. Germline CDR1 and CDR2: SGHRS and YFSETQ. Deletions cut 0 bases from V and 0 bases from J, with 5 bases between. In DNA form, the CDR3 reads TGCGCCAGCAGCTTGGGCCGGAGCACAGATACGCAGTATTTT. It codes for CASSLGRSTDTQYF.

V gene TRBV4-1 combines with J gene TRBJ2-7; 8 bases match TRBD2. The CDR3 has 20 amino acids. The trim removed 1 base at V and 0 bases at J, leaving 17 bases unmatched. Germline V CDR1 and CDR2: MGHRA, YSYEKL. CDR3 loop: CASSQVFHVGGVGSSYEQYF. The DNA for the CDR3 is TGCGCCAGCAGCCAAGTCTTCCACGTCGGGGGGGTGGGCAGCTCCTACGAGCAGTACTTC.

Notes on this clone: One junction end does not reproduce the germline sequence, and a read error may be involved. This chain links TRBV19 with TRBJ2-1; D not resolved. The germline gives CDR1 LNHDA, CDR2 SQIVND (reference sequence). CDR3 length: 14 amino acids. The DNA for the CDR3 is TGTGCCAGTAGCGCAGGCGCAGCCTACAATGAACAGTTCTTC. Translation gives CASSAGAAYNEQFF.